This paragraph reports one TCR beta chain. These data are taken from a study of blood T cell repertoires in COVID-19. Overall study context: The origin of the acute and convalescent COVID-19 samples was the United States, Italy and Spain. PBMCs, B-cell-depleted T cells, or T cells were the source of the cDNA or gDNA that made up the material.

The CDR3 sequence is 16 residues long. Germline V gene data show CDR1 as MNHEY and CDR2 as SMNVEV (reference sequence). V shed 6 bases and J 4 bases; nucleotides not matched to a gene: 4. Assay used: immunoSEQ multiplex PCR; TCRdb lists only in-frame clones, some missing. Of 200,000 to 300,000 clones in the sample, roughly 90% are singletons; the top ten hold almost 2%. This receptor was identified in a man younger than 45 with active or convalescent COVID-19. This chain connects TRBV27 to TRBJ2-1; 15 nucleotides match TRBD2. The sample comprised peripheral blood. This CDR3 reads CASREGLAGGYNEQFF. DNA for the CDR3: TGTGCCAGCAGGGAGGGACTAGCGGGGGGTTACAATGAGCAGTTCTTC.